This entry describes one T cell receptor beta chain. Its antigen remains unknown. CD45RO-negative, CCR7-selected cells formed the naive CD8 fraction, which excluded terminally differentiated effector memory CD45RA+ cells. Original analysis: ImmunoSEQ yielded junction-only sequences lacking quality scores, so filtering differed. Method: immunoSEQ multiplex PCR; TCRdb's copy keeps in-frame clones and lacks some. V and J calls and clone size are copied from that table; D and trimming were computed from the DNA. This sample has more than 2 million clones; around 93% occur once, and the top ten carry 1.5% to 2%. This sample was included in a study of shared clonotypes between healthy human individuals. Study conclusions and caveats: Lower generation probabilities were found for non-shared clonotypes than for those shared by all four donors.

V was clipped by 4 bases and J by 2 bases, with 15 bases between them. Germline lookup yields CDR1 SQVTM and CDR2 ANQGSEA. The CDR3 is 14 residues long. The sequence was obtained from a man aged 18-30 years in good health. Some clones in this sample may be carry-over from other donors' samples. The V and J genes are TRBV29-1 and TRBJ2-7; the D gene is possibly TRBD1 (6 bases). The sample consisted of naive CD8+ T cells from PBMCs. CDR3 bases: TGCAGCGTTGTTTACGGAACAGGGCCCTACGAGCAGTACTTC. Translated: CSVVYGTGPYEQYF.